A selection of T cell receptor beta chains follows, all from one sample in a study of Graves' ophthalmopathy and Graves' hyperthyroidism. TCRdb recomputed calls from the multiplex PCR reads with MiXCR, one row per CDR3 protein. The sample lists more than 550,000 distinct CDR3 sequences; just over 40% were seen once. What was sequenced was peripheral blood. Every receptor here comes from an adult man with Graves' ophthalmopathy. Both conserved end residues are part of each CDR3. A D gene is named only where the DNA matches it firmly. Not every row has a clone size; where given, it reads once, few, many or a size class.

cdr3_aa: CSTKGQGLNTEAFF
cdr3_nt: TGCAGTACCAAGGGACAGGGCCTGAACACTGAAGCTTTCTTT
clone_size: many
j_call: TRBJ1-1
d_call: TRBD1
cdr3_length: 14
v_call: TRBV29-1

cdr3_aa: CASSDPGTSGEETQYF
cdr3_nt: TGTGCCAGCAGTGATCCCGGGACTAGCGGCGAAGAGACCCAGTACTTC
clone_size: NA
j_call: TRBJ2-5
d_call: TRBD2
cdr3_length: 16
v_call: TRBV25-1

cdr3_aa: CASSESKGTYEQYF
cdr3_nt: TGCGCCAGCAGTGAGTCAAAGGGGACCTACGAGCAGTACTTC
clone_size: many
j_call: TRBJ2-7
d_call: NA
cdr3_length: 14
v_call: TRBV10-2

cdr3_aa: CASSLSPWTGGAEQYF
cdr3_nt: TGTGCCAGCAGTTTGTCCCCCTGGACAGGGGGCGCCGAGCAGTACTTC
clone_size: NA
j_call: TRBJ2-7
d_call: TRBD1
cdr3_length: 16
v_call: TRBV10-3

cdr3_aa: CASSLPGRGLSNTGANVLTF
cdr3_nt: TGTGCCAGCAGCTTACCTGGCCGCGGGCTATCGAACACCGGGGCCAACGTCCTGACTTTC
clone_size: NA
j_call: TRBJ2-6
d_call: NA
cdr3_length: 20
v_call: TRBV7-9

cdr3_aa: CASSAALPYPQETQYF
cdr3_nt: TGTGCCAGTAGTGCAGCTCTACCGTACCCACAAGAGACCCAGTACTTC
clone_size: many
j_call: TRBJ2-5
d_call: NA
cdr3_length: 16
v_call: TRBV19

cdr3_aa: CASGTSGRFEQYF
cdr3_nt: TGTGCCAGCGGGACTAGCGGGAGATTCGAGCAGTACTTC
clone_size: NA
j_call: TRBJ2-7
d_call: TRBD2
cdr3_length: 13
v_call: TRBV6-5

cdr3_aa: CSVVPPSPWDTEAFF
cdr3_nt: TGCAGCGTTGTCCCCCCCTCACCATGGGACACTGAAGCTTTCTTT
clone_size: many
j_call: TRBJ1-1
d_call: NA
cdr3_length: 15
v_call: TRBV29-1

cdr3_aa: CASSLAYYGYTF
cdr3_nt: TGTGCCAGCAGCCTCGCTTACTATGGCTACACCTTC
clone_size: many
j_call: TRBJ1-2
d_call: NA
cdr3_length: 12
v_call: TRBV2

cdr3_aa: CASRGPASGANVLTF
cdr3_nt: TGTGCCAGCAGAGGCCCAGCCTCTGGGGCCAACGTCCTGACTTTC
clone_size: few
j_call: TRBJ2-6
d_call: NA
cdr3_length: 15
v_call: TRBV12-3/TRBV12-4

cdr3_aa: CASRVSGGTYEQYF
cdr3_nt: TGTGCCAGCAGGGTTAGCGGGGGAACATACGAGCAGTACTTC
clone_size: few
j_call: TRBJ2-7
d_call: TRBD2
cdr3_length: 14
v_call: TRBV6-5

cdr3_aa: CASSQDRRDYEQYF
cdr3_nt: TGTGCCAGCAGCCAAGACCGCAGGGATTACGAGCAGTACTTC
clone_size: many
j_call: TRBJ2-7
d_call: NA
cdr3_length: 14
v_call: TRBV4-2

cdr3_aa: CATSGPRTGGETQYF
cdr3_nt: TGTGCCACCAGCGGACCCCGCACAGGGGGGGAGACCCAGTACTTC
clone_size: many
j_call: TRBJ2-5
d_call: TRBD1
cdr3_length: 15
v_call: TRBV15